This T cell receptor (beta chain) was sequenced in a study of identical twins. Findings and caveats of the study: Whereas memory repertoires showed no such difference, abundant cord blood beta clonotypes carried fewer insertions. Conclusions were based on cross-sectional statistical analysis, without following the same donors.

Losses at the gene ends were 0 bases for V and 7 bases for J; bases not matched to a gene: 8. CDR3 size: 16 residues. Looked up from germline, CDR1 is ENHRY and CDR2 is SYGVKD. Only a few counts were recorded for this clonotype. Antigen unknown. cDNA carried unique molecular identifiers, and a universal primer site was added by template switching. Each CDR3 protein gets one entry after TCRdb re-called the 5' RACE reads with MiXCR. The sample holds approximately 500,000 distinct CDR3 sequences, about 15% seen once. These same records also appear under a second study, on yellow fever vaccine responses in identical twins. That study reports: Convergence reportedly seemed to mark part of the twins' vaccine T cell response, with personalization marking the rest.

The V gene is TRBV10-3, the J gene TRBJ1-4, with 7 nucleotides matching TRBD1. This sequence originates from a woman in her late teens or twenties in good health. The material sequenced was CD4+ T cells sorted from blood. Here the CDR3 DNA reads TGTGCCATCAGTGAGTCGTTCAACAGGGGTAGTGAAAAACTGTTTTTT. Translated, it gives CAISESFNRGSEKLFF.